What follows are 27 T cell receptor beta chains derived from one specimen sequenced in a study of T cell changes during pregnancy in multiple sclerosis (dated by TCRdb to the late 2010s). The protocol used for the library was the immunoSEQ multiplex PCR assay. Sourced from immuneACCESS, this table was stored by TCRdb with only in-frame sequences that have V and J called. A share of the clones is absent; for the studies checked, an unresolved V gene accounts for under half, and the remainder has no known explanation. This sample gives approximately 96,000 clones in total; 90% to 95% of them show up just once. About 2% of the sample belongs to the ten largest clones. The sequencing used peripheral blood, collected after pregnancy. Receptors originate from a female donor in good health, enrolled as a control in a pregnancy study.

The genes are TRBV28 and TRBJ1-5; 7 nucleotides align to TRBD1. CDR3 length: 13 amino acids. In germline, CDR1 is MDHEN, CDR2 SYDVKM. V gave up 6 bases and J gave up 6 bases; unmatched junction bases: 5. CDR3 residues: CASRGQLGQPQHF. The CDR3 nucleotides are TGTGCCAGCAGGGGACAGCTCGGTCAGCCCCAGCATTTT.

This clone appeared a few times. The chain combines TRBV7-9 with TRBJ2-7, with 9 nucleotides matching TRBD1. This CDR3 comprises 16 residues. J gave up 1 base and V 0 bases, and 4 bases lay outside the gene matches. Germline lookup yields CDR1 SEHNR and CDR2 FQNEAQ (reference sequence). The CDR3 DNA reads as TGTGCCAGCAGCTTAGCGCGGGGGACAGGGTCCTACGAGCAGTACTTC. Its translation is CASSLARGTGSYEQYF.

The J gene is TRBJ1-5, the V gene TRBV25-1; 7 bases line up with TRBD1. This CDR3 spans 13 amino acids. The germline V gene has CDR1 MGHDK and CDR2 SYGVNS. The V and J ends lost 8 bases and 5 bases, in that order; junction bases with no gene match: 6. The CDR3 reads CASEGAGDQPQHF. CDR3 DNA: TGTGCCAGCGAGGGGGCTGGAGATCAGCCCCAGCATTTT. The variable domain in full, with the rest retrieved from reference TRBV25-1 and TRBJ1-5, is EADIYQTPRYLVIGTGKKITLECSQTMGHDKMYWYQQDPGMELHLIHYSYGVNSTEKGDLSSESTVSRIRTEHFPLTLESARPSHTSQYLCASEGAGDQPQHFGDGTRLSIL.

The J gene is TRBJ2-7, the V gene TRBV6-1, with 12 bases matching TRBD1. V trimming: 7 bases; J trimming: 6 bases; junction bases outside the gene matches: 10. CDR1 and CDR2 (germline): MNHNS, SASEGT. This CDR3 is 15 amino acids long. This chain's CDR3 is CASKGGTGGICEQYF. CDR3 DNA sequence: TGTGCCAGCAAGGGGGGGACAGGGGGCATCTGCGAGCAGTACTTC.

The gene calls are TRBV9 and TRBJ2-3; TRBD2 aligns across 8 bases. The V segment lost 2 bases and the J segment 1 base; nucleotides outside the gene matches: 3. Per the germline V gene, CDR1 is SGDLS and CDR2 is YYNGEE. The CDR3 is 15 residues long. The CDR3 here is CASSVSGSGTDTQYF. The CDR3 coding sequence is TGTGCCAGCAGCGTCAGCGGGAGTGGCACAGATACGCAGTATTTT.

In nucleotides, the CDR3 is TGTGCCAGCAGCGACAGGGGGCCGAATCAGCCCCAGCATTTT. This gives the protein CASSDRGPNQPQHF. V usage is TRBV6-1 and J usage is TRBJ1-5; TRBD1 agrees at 10 bases. The CDR3 has 14 amino acids. Germline trimming cut 6 bases from V and 4 bases from J; bases unmatched to any gene: 3. Germline CDR1 reads MNHNS; CDR2 reads SASEGT.

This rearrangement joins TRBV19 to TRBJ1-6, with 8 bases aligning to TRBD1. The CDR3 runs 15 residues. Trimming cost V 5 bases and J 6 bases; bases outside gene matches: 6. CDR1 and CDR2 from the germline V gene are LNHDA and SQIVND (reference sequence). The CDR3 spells CASSVGQGRNSPLHF. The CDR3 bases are TGTGCCAGTAGTGTCGGACAGGGACGTAATTCACCCCTCCACTTT. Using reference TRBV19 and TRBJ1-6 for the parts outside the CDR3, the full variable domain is DGGITQSPKYLFRKEGQNVTLSCEQNLNHDAMYWYRQDPGQGLRLIYYSQIVNDFQKGDIAEGYSVSREKKESFPLTVTSAQKNPTAFYLCASSVGQGRNSPLHFGNGTRLTVT.

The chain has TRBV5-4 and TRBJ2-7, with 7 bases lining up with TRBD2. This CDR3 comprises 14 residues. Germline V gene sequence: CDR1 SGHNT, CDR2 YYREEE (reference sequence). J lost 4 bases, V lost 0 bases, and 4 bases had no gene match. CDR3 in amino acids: CASSLDPGGYEQYF. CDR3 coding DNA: TGTGCCAGCAGCTTGGATCCGGGGGGATACGAGCAGTACTTC.

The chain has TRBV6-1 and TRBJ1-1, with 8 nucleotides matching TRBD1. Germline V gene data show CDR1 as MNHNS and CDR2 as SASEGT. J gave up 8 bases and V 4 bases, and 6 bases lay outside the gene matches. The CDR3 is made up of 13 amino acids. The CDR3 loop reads CASSALGDREAFF. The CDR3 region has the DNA TGTGCCAGCAGTGCCCTCGGGGACAGGGAAGCTTTCTTT.

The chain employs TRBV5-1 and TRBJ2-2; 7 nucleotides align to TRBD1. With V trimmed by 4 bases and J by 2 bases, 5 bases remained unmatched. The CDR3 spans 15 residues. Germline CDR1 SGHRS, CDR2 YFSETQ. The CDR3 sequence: CASSRDSKNTGELFF. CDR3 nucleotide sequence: TGCGCCAGCAGCAGGGACAGTAAAAACACCGGGGAGCTGTTTTTT.

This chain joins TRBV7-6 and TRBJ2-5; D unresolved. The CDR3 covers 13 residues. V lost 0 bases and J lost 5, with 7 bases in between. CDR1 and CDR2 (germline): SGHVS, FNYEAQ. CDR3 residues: CASSLAFLETQYF. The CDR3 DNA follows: TGTGCCAGCAGCTTAGCGTTCTTGGAGACCCAGTACTTC.

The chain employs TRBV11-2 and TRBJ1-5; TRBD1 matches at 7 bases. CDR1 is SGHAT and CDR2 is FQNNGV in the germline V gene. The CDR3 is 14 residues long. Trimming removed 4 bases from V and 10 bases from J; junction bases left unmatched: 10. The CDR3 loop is CASSSRGRSTPQHF. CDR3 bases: TGTGCCAGCAGCTCAAGGGGGCGATCCACTCCCCAGCATTTT.

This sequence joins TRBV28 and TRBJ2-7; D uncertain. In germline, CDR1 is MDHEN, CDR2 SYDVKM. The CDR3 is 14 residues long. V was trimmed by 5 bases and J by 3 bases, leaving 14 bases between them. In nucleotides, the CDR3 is TGTGCCAGCAGTCAGCGACTCACCTACTACGAGCAGTACTTC. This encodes CASSQRLTYYEQYF.

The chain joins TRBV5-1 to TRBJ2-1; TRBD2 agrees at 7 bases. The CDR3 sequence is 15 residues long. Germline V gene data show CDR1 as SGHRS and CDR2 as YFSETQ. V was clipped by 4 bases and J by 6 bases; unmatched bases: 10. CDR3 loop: CASSIFSGSANEQFF. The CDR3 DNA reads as TGCGCCAGCAGCATATTTAGCGGGTCGGCCAATGAGCAGTTCTTC.

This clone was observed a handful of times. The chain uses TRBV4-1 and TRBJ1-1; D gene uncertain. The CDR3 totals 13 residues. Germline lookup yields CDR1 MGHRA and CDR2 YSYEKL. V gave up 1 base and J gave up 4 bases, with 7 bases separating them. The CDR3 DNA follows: TGCGCCAGCAGCCAAGTCTCCCTCACTGAAGCTTTCTTT. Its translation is CASSQVSLTEAFF.

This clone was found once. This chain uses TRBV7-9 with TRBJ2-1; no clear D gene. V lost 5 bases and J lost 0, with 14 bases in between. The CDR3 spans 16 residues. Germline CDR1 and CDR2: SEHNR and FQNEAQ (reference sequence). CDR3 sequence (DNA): TGTGCCAGCAGCCCAATGTTGTTCCCCTCCTACAATGAGCAGTTCTTC. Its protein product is CASSPMLFPSYNEQFF.

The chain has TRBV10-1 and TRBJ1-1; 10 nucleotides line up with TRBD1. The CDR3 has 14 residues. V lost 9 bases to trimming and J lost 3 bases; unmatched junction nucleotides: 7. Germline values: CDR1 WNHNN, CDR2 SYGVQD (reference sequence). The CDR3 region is CASRPGTGDTEAFF. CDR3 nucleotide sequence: TGCGCCAGTCGTCCAGGGACAGGGGACACTGAAGCTTTCTTT.

The CDR3, as DNA: TGTGCCAGCAGTACGGTGTCTTTAACCCCGGTCGGGCAGTTCTTC. This sequence encodes CASSTVSLTPVGQFF. The chain has TRBV28 and TRBJ2-1; no clear D gene. Germline-derived CDR1 and CDR2 are MDHEN and SYDVKM. Trimming left V 5 bases short and J 12 bases short, with 23 bases between. This CDR3 comprises 15 residues.

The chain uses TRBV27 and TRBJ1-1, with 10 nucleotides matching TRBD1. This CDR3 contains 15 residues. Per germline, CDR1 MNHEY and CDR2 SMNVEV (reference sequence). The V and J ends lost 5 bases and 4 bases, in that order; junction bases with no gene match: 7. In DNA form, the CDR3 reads TGTGCCAGCAGTGCCCTGACAGGGGGCGGCACTGAAGCTTTCTTT. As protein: CASSALTGGGTEAFF.

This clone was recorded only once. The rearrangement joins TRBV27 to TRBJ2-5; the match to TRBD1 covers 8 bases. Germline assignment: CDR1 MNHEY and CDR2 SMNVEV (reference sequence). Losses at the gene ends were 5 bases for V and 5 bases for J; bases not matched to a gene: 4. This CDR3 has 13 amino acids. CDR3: CASSRDRRETQYF. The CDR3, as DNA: TGTGCCAGCAGTCGGGACAGGAGGGAGACCCAGTACTTC.

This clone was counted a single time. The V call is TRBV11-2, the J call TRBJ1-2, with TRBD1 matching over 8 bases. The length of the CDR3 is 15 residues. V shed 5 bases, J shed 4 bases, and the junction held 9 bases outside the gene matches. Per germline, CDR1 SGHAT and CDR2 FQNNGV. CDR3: CASSVSQGASYGYTF. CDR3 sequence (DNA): TGTGCCAGCAGCGTATCCCAGGGGGCGAGCTATGGCTACACCTTC.

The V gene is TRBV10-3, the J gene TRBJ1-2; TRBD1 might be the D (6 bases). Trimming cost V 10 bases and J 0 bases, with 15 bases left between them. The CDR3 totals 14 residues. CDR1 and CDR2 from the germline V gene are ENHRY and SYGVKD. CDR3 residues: CATLRDTTNYGYTF. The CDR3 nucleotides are TGTGCCACCCTCCGGGACACCACTAACTATGGCTACACCTTC.

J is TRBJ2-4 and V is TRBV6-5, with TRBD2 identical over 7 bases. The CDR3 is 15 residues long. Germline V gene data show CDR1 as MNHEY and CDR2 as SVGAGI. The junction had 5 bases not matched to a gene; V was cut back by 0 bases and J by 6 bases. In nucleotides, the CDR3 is TGTGCCAGCAGTTACTCGGGGGGGGAGTCAAACATTCAGTACTTC. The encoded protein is CASSYSGGESNIQYF.

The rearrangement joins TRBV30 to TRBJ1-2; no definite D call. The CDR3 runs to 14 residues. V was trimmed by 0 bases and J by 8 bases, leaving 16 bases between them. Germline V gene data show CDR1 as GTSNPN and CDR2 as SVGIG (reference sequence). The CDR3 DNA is TGTGCCTGGAGTGTATTCGGTGGGCCGGGGGGCTACACCTTC. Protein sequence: CAWSVFGGPGGYTF.

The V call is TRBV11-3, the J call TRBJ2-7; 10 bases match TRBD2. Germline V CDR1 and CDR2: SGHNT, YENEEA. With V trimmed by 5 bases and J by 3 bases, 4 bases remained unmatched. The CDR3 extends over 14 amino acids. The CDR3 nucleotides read TGTGCCAGCAGCCAGACTAGCGGGCACTACGAGCAGTACTTC. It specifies CASSQTSGHYEQYF. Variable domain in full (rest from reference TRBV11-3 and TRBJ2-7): EAGVVQSPRYKIIEKKQPVAFWCNPISGHNTLYWYLQNLGQGPELLIRYENEEAVDDSQLPKDRFSAERLKGVDSTLKIQPAELGDSAVYLCASSQTSGHYEQYFGPGTRLTVT.

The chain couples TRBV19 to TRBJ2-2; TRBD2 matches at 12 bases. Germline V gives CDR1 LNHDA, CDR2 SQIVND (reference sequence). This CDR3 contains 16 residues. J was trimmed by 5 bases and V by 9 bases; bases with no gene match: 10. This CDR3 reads CASGGQTSGSTGELFF. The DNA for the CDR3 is TGTGCCAGCGGGGGCCAGACTAGCGGGAGTACCGGGGAGCTGTTTTTT.

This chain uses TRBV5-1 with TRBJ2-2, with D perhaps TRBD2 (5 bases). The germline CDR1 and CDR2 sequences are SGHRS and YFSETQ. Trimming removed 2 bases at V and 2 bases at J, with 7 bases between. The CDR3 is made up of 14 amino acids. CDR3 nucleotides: TGCGCCAGCAGCTTAGGACTCAACACCGGGGAGCTGTTTTTT. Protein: CASSLGLNTGELFF.